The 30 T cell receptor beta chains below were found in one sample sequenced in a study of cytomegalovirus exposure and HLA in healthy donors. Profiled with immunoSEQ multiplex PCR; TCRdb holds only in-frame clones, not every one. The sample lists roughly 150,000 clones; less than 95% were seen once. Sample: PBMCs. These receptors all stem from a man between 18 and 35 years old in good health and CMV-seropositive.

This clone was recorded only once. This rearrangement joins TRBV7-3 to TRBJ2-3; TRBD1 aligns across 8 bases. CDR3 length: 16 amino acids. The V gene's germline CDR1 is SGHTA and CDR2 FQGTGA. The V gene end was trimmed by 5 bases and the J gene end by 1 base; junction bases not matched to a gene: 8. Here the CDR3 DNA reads TGTGCCAGCAGCCATATAGGACAGGGCGGCACAGATACGCAGTATTTT. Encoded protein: CASSHIGQGGTDTQYF.

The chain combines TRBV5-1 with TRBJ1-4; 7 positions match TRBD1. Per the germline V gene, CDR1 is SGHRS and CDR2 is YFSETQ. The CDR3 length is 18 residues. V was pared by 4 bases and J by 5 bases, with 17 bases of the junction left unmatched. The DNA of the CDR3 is TGCGCCAGCAGCCCCGCGAATTACGGGGACAGAGGAAATGAAAAACTGTTTTTT. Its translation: CASSPANYGDRGNEKLFF.

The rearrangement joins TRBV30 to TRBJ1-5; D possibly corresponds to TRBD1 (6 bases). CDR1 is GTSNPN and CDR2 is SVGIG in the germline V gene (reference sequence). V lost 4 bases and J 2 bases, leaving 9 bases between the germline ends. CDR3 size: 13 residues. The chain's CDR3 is CAWNRDRNQPQHF. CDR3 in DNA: TGTGCCTGGAACAGGGATCGCAATCAGCCCCAGCATTTT.

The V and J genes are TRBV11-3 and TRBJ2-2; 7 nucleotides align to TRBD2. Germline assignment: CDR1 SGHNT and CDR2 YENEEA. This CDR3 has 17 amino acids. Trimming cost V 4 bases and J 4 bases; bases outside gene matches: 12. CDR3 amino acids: CASSSPGGGPSTGELFF. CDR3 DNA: TGTGCCAGCAGCTCCCCTGGGGGAGGGCCTAGCACCGGGGAGCTGTTTTTT. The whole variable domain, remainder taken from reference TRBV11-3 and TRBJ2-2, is EAGVVQSPRYKIIEKKQPVAFWCNPISGHNTLYWYLQNLGQGPELLIRYENEEAVDDSQLPKDRFSAERLKGVDSTLKIQPAELGDSAVYLCASSSPGGGPSTGELFFGEGSRLTVL.

The CDR3 loop is CASSPPGTGLSEQFF. CDR3 DNA sequence: TGCGCCAGCAGCCCCCCCGGGACAGGGTTAAGTGAGCAGTTCTTC. This rearrangement joins TRBV5-1 to TRBJ2-1; 9 bases line up with TRBD1. V was clipped by 4 bases and J by 9 bases; unmatched bases: 11. The CDR3 has 15 residues. Germline lookup yields CDR1 SGHRS and CDR2 YFSETQ.

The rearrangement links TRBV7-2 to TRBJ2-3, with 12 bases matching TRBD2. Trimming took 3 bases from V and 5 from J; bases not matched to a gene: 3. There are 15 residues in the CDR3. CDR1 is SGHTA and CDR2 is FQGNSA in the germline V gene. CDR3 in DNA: TGTGCCAGCAGCTTGACTAGCGGGAGACTAGATACGCAGTATTTT. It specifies CASSLTSGRLDTQYF.

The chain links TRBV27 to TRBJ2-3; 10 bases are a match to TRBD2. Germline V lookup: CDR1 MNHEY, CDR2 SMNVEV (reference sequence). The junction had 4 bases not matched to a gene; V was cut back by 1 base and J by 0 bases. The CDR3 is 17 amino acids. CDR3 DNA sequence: TGTGCCAGCAGTTTATGGGGACTAGCGCAAAGCACAGATACGCAGTATTTT. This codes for CASSLWGLAQSTDTQYF.

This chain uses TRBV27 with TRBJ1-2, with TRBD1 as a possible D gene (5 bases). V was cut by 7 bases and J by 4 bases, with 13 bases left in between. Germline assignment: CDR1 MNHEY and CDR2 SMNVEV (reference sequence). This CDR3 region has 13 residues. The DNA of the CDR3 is TGTGCCAGCAAGTTGGGCGGGACCTATGGCTACACCTTC. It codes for CASKLGGTYGYTF.

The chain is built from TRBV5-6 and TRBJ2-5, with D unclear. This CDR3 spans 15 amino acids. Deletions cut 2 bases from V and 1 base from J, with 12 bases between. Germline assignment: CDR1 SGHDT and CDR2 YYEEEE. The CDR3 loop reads CASSFPAGSQETQYF. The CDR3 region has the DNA TGTGCCAGCAGCTTTCCCGCAGGCTCCCAAGAGACCCAGTACTTC.

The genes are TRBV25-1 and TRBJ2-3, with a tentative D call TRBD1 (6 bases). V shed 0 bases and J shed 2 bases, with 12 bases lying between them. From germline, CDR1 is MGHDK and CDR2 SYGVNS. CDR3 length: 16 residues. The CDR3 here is CASSEYIRGTTDTQYF. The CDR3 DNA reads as TGTGCCAGCAGTGAATATATAAGGGGGACCACAGATACGCAGTATTTT. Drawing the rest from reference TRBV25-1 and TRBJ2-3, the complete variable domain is EADIYQTPRYLVIGTGKKITLECSQTMGHDKMYWYQQDPGMELHLIHYSYGVNSTEKGDLSSESTVSRIRTEHFPLTLESARPSHTSQYLCASSEYIRGTTDTQYFGPGTRLTVL.

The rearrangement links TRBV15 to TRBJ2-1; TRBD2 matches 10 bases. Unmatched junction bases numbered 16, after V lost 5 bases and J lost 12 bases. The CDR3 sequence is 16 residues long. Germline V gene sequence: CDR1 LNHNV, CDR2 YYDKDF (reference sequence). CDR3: CATSSRPASGSFVQFF. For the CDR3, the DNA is TGTGCCACCAGCTCACGCCCCGCTAGCGGGAGTTTCGTGCAGTTCTTC.

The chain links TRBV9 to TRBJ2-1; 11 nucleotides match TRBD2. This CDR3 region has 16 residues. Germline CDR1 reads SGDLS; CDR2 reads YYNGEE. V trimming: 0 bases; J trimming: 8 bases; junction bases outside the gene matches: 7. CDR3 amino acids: CASSVGRGLAVDEQFF. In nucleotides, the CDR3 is TGTGCCAGCAGCGTAGGAAGGGGACTAGCGGTGGATGAGCAGTTCTTC.

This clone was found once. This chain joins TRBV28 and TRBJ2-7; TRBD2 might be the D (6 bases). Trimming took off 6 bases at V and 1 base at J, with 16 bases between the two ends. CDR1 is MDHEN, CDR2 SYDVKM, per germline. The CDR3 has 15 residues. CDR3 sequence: CASSASGLQSYEQYF. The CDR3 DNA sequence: TGTGCCAGCAGCGCCTCGGGACTTCAGTCCTACGAGCAGTACTTC.

The CDR3: CASSLRLAYEQYF. The DNA of the CDR3 is TGTGCCAGCAGCTTACGACTAGCCTACGAGCAGTACTTC. This chain joins TRBV7-2 and TRBJ2-7; tentative D call: TRBD2 (6 bases). This CDR3 has 13 amino acids. Germline CDR1 and CDR2: SGHTA and FQGNSA. The ends were cut back, 2 bases at V and 2 bases at J, with 7 bases in the middle.

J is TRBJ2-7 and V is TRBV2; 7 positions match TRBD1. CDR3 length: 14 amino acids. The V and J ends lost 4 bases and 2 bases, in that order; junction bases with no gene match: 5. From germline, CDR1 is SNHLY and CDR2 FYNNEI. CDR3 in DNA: TGTGCCAGCAGTGGTCAGGGGGTAACCTACGAGCAGTACTTC. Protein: CASSGQGVTYEQYF.

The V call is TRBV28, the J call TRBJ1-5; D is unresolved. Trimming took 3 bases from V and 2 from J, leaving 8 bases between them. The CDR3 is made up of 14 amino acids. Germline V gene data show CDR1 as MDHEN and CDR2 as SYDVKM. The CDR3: CASSFVQRNQPQHF. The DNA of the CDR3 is TGTGCCAGCAGTTTTGTACAGCGCAATCAGCCCCAGCATTTT.

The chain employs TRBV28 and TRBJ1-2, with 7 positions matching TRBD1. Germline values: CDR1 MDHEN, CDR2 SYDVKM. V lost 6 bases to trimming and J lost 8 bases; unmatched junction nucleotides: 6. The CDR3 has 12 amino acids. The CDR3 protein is CASSPQGNGYTF. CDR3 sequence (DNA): TGTGCCAGCAGCCCACAGGGGAACGGCTACACCTTC.

The CDR3 coding sequence is TGTGCCAGTAGTTATAGTTATTTTTTGGTTCTTCGCTACACCTTC. Its translation: CASSYSYFLVLRYTF. V is TRBV19 and J is TRBJ1-2; D remains ambiguous. The CDR3 is 15 residues long. Trimming took off 5 bases at V and 9 bases at J, with 22 bases between the two ends. Germline CDR1 reads LNHDA; CDR2 reads SQIVND (reference sequence).

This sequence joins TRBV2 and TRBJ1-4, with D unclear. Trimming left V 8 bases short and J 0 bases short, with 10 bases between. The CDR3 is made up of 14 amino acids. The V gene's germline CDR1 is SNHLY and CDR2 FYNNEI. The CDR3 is CASQQEATNEKLFF. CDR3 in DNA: TGTGCCAGCCAGCAGGAGGCAACTAATGAAAAACTGTTTTTT.

CDR3 bases: TGTGCCACCATAGCGGGAATTTATTCAGATACGCAGTATTTT. As protein: CATIAGIYSDTQYF. The chain recombines TRBV6-1 with TRBJ2-3, with 8 bases fitting TRBD2. The CDR3 runs to 14 residues. Germline V CDR1 and CDR2: MNHNS, SASEGT. J was trimmed by 4 bases and V by 10 bases; bases with no gene match: 10.

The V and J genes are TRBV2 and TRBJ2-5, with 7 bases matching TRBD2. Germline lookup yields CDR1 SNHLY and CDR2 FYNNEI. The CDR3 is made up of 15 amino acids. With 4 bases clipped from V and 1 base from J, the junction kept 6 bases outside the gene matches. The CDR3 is CASSAFGGSQETQYF. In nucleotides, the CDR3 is TGTGCCAGCAGTGCTTTTGGCGGGAGCCAAGAGACCCAGTACTTC. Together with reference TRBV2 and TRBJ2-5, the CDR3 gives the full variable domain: EPEVTQTPSHQVTQMGQEVILRCVPISNHLYFYWYRQILGQKVEFLVSFYNNEISEKSEIFDDQFSVERPDGSNFTLKIRSTKLEDSAMYFCASSAFGGSQETQYFGPGTRLLVL.

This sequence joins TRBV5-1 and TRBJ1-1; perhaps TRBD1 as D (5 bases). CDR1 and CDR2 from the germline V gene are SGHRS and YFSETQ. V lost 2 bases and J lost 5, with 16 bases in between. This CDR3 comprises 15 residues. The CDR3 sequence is CASSFGGRGDTEAFF. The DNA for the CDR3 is TGCGCCAGCAGCTTTGGCGGGAGGGGCGATACTGAAGCTTTCTTT.

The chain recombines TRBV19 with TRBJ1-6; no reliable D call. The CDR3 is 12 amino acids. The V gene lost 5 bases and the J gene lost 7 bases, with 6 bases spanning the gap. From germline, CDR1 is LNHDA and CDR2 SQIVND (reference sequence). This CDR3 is CASSVLNSPLHF. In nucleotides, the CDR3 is TGTGCCAGTAGTGTCTTAAATTCACCCCTCCACTTT.

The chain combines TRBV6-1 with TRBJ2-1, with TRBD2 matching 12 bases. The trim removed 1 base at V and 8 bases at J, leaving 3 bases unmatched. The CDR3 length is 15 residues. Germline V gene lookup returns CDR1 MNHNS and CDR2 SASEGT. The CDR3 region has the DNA TGTGCCAGCAGTGAAGGACTAGCGGGAGAGGATGAGCAGTTCTTC. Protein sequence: CASSEGLAGEDEQFF.

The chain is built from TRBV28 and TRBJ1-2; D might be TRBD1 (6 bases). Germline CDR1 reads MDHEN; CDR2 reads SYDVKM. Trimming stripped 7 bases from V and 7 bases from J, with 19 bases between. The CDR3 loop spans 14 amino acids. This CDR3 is CASTYGEGGFGYTF. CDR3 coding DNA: TGTGCCAGCACCTACGGGGAGGGGGGCTTTGGCTACACCTTC.

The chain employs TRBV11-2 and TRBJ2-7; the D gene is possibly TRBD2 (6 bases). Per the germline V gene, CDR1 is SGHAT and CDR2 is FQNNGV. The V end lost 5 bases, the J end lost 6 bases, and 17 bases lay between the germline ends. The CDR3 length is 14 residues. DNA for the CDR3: TGTGCCAGCAGCCATCCCCGGGACTCTAGCGAGCAGTACTTC. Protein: CASSHPRDSSEQYF.

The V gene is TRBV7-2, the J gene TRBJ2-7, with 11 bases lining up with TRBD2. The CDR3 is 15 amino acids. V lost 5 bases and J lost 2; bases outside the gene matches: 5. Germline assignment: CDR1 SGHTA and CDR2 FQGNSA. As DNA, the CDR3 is TGTGCCAGCAGCGAGGGACTAGCGGTTACCTACGAGCAGTACTTC. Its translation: CASSEGLAVTYEQYF.

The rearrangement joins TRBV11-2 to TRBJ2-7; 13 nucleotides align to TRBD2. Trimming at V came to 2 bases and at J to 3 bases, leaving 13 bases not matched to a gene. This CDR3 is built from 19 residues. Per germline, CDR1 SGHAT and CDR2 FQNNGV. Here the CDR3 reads CASSLPVTSGRLVRYEQYF. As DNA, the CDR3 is TGTGCCAGCAGCTTACCCGTGACTAGCGGGAGGTTAGTTCGCTACGAGCAGTACTTC.

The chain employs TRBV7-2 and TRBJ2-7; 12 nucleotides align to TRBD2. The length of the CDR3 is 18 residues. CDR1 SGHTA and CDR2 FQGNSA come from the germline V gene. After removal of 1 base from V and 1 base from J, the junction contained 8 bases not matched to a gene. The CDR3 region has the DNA TGTGCCAGCAGCTTAGAGTCTAGCGGGAGGGCCCATTCCTACGAGCAGTACTTC. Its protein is CASSLESSGRAHSYEQYF.

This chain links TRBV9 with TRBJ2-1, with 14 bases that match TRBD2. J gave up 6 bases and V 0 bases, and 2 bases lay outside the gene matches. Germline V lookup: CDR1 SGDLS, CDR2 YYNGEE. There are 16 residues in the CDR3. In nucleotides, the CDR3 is TGTGCCAGCAGCGTAGGAGGACTAGCGGGAGGCAATGAGCAGTTCTTC. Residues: CASSVGGLAGGNEQFF.